This T cell receptor beta chain appears in the sequencing data of a study of blood T cell repertoires in COVID-19. Study-wide context: COVID-19 samples collected from the United States, Italy and Spain covered acute and convalescent phases. PBMCs, B-cell-depleted T cells, or T cells provided the cDNA or gDNA that made up the material.

Original data processing: By means of reference gene primer amplification, nucleated cell counts were estimated. Profiled with immunoSEQ multiplex PCR; TCRdb holds only in-frame clones, not every one. V and J calls and clone size are copied from that table; D and trimming were computed from the DNA. The data contain about 62,000 clones, 86% of them singletons. V lost 4 bases, J lost 1 base, and 7 bases lay in between. CDR3 size: 13 residues. Material: peripheral blood. V is TRBV12-3 or TRBV12-4 and J is TRBJ1-1; D is unclear. This receptor was obtained from a woman aged 80 or older with acute or convalescent COVID-19. CDR3 DNA: TGTGCCAGCAGTTCACACCAGAACACTGAAGCTTTCTTT. The encoded protein is CASSSHQNTEAFF.